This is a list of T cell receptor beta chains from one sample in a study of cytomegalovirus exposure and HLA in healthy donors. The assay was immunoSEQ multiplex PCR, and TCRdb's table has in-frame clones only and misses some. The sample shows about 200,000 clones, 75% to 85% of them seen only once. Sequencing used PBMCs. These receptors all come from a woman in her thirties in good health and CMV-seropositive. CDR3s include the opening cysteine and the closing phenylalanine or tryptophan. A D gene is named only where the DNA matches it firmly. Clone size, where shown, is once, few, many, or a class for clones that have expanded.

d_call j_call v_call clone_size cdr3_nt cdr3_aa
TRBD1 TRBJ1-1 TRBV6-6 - TGTGCCAGCAGCCCAGTGGGACAGATTCCTGAAGCTTTCTTT CASSPVGQIPEAFF
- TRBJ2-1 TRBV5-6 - TGTGCCAGCAGCGGCCGCGGGGACAATGAGCAGTTCTTC CASSGRGDNEQFF
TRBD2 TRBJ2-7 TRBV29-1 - TGCAGCGTTGCCTATAGCGGGAGTGCCCTGAGCCCCTACGAGCAGTACTTC CSVAYSGSALSPYEQYF
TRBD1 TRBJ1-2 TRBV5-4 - TGTGCCAGCAACGAGGACAGGGCATATCGCTATGGCTACACCTTC CASNEDRAYRYGYTF
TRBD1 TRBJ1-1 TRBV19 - TGTGCCAGTAGTCTACAGGGGCCGGGGATAGCTTTCTTT CASSLQGPGIAFF
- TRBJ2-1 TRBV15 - TGTGCCACCCGAGCGGACTCCTACAATGAGCAGTTCTTC CATRADSYNEQFF
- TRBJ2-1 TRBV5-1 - TGCGCCAGCAGCTTGGAAGTCTTAAGGGGCGATCAGTTCTTC CASSLEVLRGDQFF
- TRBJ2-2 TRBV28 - TGTGCCAGCCTCCCCTGGGGCCCCACCGGGGAGCTGTTTTTT CASLPWGPTGELFF
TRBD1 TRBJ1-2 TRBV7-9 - TGTGCCAGCAGCCCCGGATCGGACAGGAACTATGGCTACACCTTC CASSPGSDRNYGYTF
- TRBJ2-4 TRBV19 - TGTGCCAGTAGCCCAGTGGAGGGTCCGTCCAAAAACATTCAGTACTTC CASSPVEGPSKNIQYF
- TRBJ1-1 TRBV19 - TGTGCCTCCCAGGGCCCAGGGGAATATCACACTGAAGCTTTCTTT CASQGPGEYHTEAFF
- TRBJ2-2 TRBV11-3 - TGTGCCAGCAGTCCCCAGGGGGGAACAGGGGCCGGGGAGCTGTTTTTT CASSPQGGTGAGELFF
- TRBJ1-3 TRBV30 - TGTGCCTGTGATTACTCAGGCTCTGGAAACACCATATATTTT CACDYSGSGNTIYF
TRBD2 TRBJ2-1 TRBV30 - TGTGCCTGGAGGGGCGGGAGTTTGTCCAATGAGCAGTTCTTC CAWRGGSLSNEQFF
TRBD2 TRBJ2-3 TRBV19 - TGTGCCAGCTCCAGCGGGGACACAGATACGCAGTATTTT CASSSGDTDTQYF
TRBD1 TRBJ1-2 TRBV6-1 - TGTGCCAGCAGTGATACAGGGGTATATGGCTACACCTTC CASSDTGVYGYTF
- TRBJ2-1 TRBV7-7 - TGTGCTAGCAGCTTAGAGCCCGGTGCGAGCTCCTACAATGAGCAGTTCTTC CASSLEPGASSYNEQFF
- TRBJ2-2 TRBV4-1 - TGCGCCAGCAGGAGACAGCAAAACACCGGGGAGCTGTTTTTT CASRRQQNTGELFF
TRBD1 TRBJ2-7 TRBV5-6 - TGTGCCAGCAGATTGGGCCTACAGGGGGCCGACGACCAGTACTTC CASRLGLQGADDQYF
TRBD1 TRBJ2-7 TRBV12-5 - TGTGCTAGTGGCCCCTATGGACAGGGGGCACGCGAGCAGTACTTC CASGPYGQGAREQYF
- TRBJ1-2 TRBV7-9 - TGTGCCAGCAGCTTAGTTGGACAGACCCACGGCTACACCTTC CASSLVGQTHGYTF
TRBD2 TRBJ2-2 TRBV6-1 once TGTGCCAACGGGGGACTACTGTCGGGCGGGGAGCTGTTTTTT CANGGLLSGGELFF